This T cell receptor (beta chain) was retrieved from a study of identical twins. Germline CDR1 and CDR2: KGHDR and SFDVKD. The CDR3 runs to 13 residues. V was clipped by 4 bases and J by 14 bases; unmatched bases: 9. General observations from the study: There were fewer insertions in abundant cord blood beta clonotypes, but memory repertoires showed no such pattern.

Unique molecular identifiers were in the cDNA, with template-switch universal primer binding. Via MiXCR, TCRdb re-called the 5' RACE reads, giving one row per CDR3 protein. Of about 530,000 distinct CDR3 sequences in the sample, 13% to 15% were seen once. Among all donors, each was a healthy Caucasian. In this sample, this clonotype turned up a few times. Antigen unknown. The data were also submitted as part of a second study, on yellow fever vaccine responses in identical twins.

The sequence was obtained from a woman between 18 and 29 years old in good health. Sequenced material: CD4+ T cells sorted from blood. V and J are TRBV24-1 and TRBJ2-1; 8 nucleotides agree with TRBD1. The CDR3 protein is CATSDPETGVEFF. CDR3 coding DNA: TGTGCCACCAGTGACCCGGAGACAGGGGTGGAGTTCTTC.